Below, one T cell receptor (beta chain) is given with its context. Its antigen is not known. The sample comes from a study of cytomegalovirus exposure and HLA in healthy donors. Findings and caveats of the study: Later findings reportedly placed an Asian-associated ancestry cluster below the roughly 690-donor mean for N-insertions. In a later analysis, TCR beta V- and J-gene trimming showed a link to a missense DCLRE1C variant. A later analysis revealed that TCR association rates differed between HLA loci, peaking at DRB1 and bottoming out at HLA-C.

This PCR relied on a set of 60 Vbeta primers and 13 Jbeta primers. Original processing methods: In a later analysis, of about 80 million unique beta chains, roughly 10 million appeared in at least two donors. Sequencing used immunoSEQ multiplex PCR; TCRdb keeps in-frame clones, though not all of them. That table furnishes V, J and clone size, whereas the DNA furnished D and trimming. Of around 190,000 clones listed, roughly 79% are singletons. This clonotype was sampled from a woman under 30 in good health and CMV-seronegative. The sequencing input was PBMCs.

In DNA form, the CDR3 reads TGTGCCAGCAGAAGGACAGGGGGAGGAGAGACCCAGTACTTC. It yields the protein CASRRTGGGETQYF. V is TRBV6-5 and J is TRBJ2-5, with 10 bases lining up with TRBD1. The ends lost 6 bases at V and 4 bases at J; junction bases unmatched: 5. Germline V gene sequence: CDR1 MNHEY, CDR2 SVGAGI. This CDR3 has 14 amino acids.